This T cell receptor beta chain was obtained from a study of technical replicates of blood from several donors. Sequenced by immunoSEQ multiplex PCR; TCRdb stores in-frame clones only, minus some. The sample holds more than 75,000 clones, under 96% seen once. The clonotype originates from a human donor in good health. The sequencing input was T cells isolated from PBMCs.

In nucleotides, the CDR3 is TGTGCCAGCAGTGAATATAGGACAGGGGATGGCTACACCTTC. Its protein is CASSEYRTGDGYTF. This sequence joins TRBV25-1 and TRBJ1-2; TRBD1 agrees at 9 bases. Germline V lookup: CDR1 MGHDK, CDR2 SYGVNS. The CDR3 runs 14 residues. V dropped 0 bases and J dropped 6; count of bases not matched to a gene: 2.